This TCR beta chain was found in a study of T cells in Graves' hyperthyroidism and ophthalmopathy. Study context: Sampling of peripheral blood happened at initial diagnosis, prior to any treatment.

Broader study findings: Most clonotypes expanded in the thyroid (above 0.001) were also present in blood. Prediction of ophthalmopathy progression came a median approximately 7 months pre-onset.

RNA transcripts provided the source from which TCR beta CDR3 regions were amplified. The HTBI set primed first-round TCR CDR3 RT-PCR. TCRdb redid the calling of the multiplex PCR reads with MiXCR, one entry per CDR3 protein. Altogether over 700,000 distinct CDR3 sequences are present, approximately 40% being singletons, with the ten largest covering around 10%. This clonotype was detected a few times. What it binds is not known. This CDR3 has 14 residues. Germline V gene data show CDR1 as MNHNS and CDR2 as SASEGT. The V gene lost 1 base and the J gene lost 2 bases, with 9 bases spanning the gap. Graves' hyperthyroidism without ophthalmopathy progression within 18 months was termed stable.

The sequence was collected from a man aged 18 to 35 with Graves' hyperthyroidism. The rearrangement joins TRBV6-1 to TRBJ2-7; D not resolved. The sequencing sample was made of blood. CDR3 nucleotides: TGTGCCAGCAGTGAAGGTTTGGGCACCTACGAGCAGTACTTC. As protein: CASSEGLGTYEQYF.